Described below is a single T cell receptor (beta chain) sequence and its context. Its antigen is unknown. These data originate in a study of identifying expanded T cells in peripheral blood. Study results and limitations: Clone count variance between two-week samples rose with total template count. Technical replicates showed approximately 1.2 changed clones; two weeks 15 to 20; four weeks 19.

Healthy donors had no documented immune events, such as infections, while sampled. CDR1 and CDR2 from the germline V gene are MNHEY and SMNVEV (reference sequence). CDR3 length: 15 residues. Trimming stripped 0 bases from V and 2 bases from J, with 8 bases between. Profiling relied on immunoSEQ multiplex PCR, and the TCRdb table lists in-frame clones only, not all of them. The sample holds some 95,000 clones; 86% are singletons and the top ten take 5.5% to 6.5%. The source is a person between 18 and 75 years old in good health. The material sequenced was blood. The J gene is TRBJ1-3, the V gene TRBV27; D is uncertain. As DNA, the CDR3 is TGTGCCAGCAGTTTATCGGCGGGGACTGGAAACACCATATATTTT. Amino acids: CASSLSAGTGNTIYF.